A selection of T cell receptor beta chains follows, all from one sample in a study of blood T cell repertoires in COVID-19. The assay was immunoSEQ multiplex PCR, and TCRdb's table has in-frame clones only and misses some. Of over 60,000 clones detected, roughly 87% appear once; the ten largest clones hold approximately 8.9%. Source material: peripheral blood. The receptors stem from a man aged 80 or over with acute or convalescent COVID-19. The CDR3 runs from the conserved cysteine through the conserved F or W. The order of the fields is J gene, CDR3 length, clone size, V gene, D gene, CDR3 DNA, CDR3 protein. D genes are given only for firm matches. Where a row states a size, it is once, few, many or the class of an expanded clone; other rows omit it.

TRBJ1-2 11 - TRBV12-3/TRBV12-4 - TGTGCCAGCAGCCAGGGAAGGGGCTACACCTTC CASSQGRGYTF
TRBJ1-4 15 - TRBV11-2 - TGTGCCAGCAGCTTAACTCGGCAGTCAGGGGAAAAACTGTTTTTT CASSLTRQSGEKLFF
TRBJ1-3 14 - TRBV21-1 - TGTGCCAGCAGCAATCGACAGACAGGAAACACCATATATTTT CASSNRQTGNTIYF
TRBJ2-1 17 few TRBV5-4 - TGTGCCAGCAGCCAAAATTGGGGCAGGGCCGCTGGGAATGAGCAGTTCTTC CASSQNWGRAAGNEQFF
TRBJ2-7 15 - TRBV7-2 TRBD2 TGTGCCAGCAGCCCCTTAGCGGGCAGCTCCTACGAGCAGTACTTC CASSPLAGSSYEQYF
TRBJ2-1 17 few TRBV3-1/TRBV3-2 - TGTGCCAGCAGCCAAGATGTCGGCGGGGGCTGGGGGAATGAGCAGTTCTTC CASSQDVGGGWGNEQFF
TRBJ1-1 16 - TRBV2 TRBD1 TGTGCCAGCAGTGAATATGGGGATGGACAGGGCCGGAGGGCTTTCTTT CASSEYGDGQGRRAFF
TRBJ1-1 14 - TRBV7-9 - TGTGCCAGCAGCTCCCCCCAGGGGCGGACTGAAGCTTTCTTT CASSSPQGRTEAFF
TRBJ2-1 14 - TRBV7-7 - TGTGCCAGCAGCTTAGGGACTTCCCACAATGAGCAGTTCTTC CASSLGTSHNEQFF
TRBJ1-1 16 - TRBV5-1 TRBD1 TGCGCCAGCAGCTTGGTTAGGGGGCGGTGGAACACTGAAGCTTTCTTT CASSLVRGRWNTEAFF
TRBJ1-6 15 - TRBV30 TRBD1 TGTGCCTGGACTTCACTTACAGGGGCCGGTTCACCCCTCCACTTT CAWTSLTGAGSPLHF
TRBJ2-7 13 - TRBV18 - TGTGCCAGCTCACCAAAACAGGATGGGGAGCAGTACTTC CASSPKQDGEQYF
TRBJ2-2 15 - TRBV5-1 - TGCGCCAGCAGCTTGGATTCCTCCGGCACCGGGGAGCTGTTTTTT CASSLDSSGTGELFF
TRBJ1-5 16 once TRBV28 - TGTGCCAGCAGCGCAACGGGGGGAACCCGGGGGCAGCCCCAGCATTTT CASSATGGTRGQPQHF
TRBJ1-4 15 medium-sized TRBV7-9 - TGTGCCAGCAGCGCGGGAGATGCAACTAATGAAAAACTGTTTTTT CASSAGDATNEKLFF
TRBJ2-3 14 - TRBV29-1 TRBD1 TGCAGCGTCTCAGACAGGGGGGTGACAGATACGCAGTATTTT CSVSDRGVTDTQYF
TRBJ1-4 12 - TRBV5-4 - TGTGCCAGCAACCTCTACGGGGAAAAACTGTTTTTT CASNLYGEKLFF
TRBJ2-7 14 - TRBV9 - TGTGCCAGCAGCGCGTACAGGGCCTCCTACGAGCAGTACTTC CASSAYRASYEQYF
TRBJ1-2 14 - TRBV5-1 - TGCGCCAGCAGCATTGGGCCGGCGGGCCATGGCTACACCTTC CASSIGPAGHGYTF
TRBJ2-1 15 - TRBV5-5 TRBD1 TGTGCCAGCAGCCCAGGACAGGGACCCTACAATGAGCAGTTCTTC CASSPGQGPYNEQFF
TRBJ2-5 13 - TRBV30 TRBD1 TGTGCCTGGAGTCGGGACAGACAAGAGACCCAGTACTTC CAWSRDRQETQYF
TRBJ1-4 14 - TRBV28 - TGTGCCAGCACCCCGGGAGGGTCGAATGAAAAACTGTTTTTT CASTPGGSNEKLFF
TRBJ2-1 17 - TRBV27 TRBD2 TGTGCCAGCAGTTTAAGACTAGCGGGAGCGTCCTACAATGAGCAGTTCTTC CASSLRLAGASYNEQFF
TRBJ2-7 15 - TRBV7-2 - TGTGCCAGCAGCTTAACAGGTCAGCCCCACGACGAGCAGTACTTC CASSLTGQPHDEQYF
TRBJ2-7 14 once TRBV30 - TGTGCCTGGAGGGATCCCGGGATCTCCTACGAGCAGTACTTC CAWRDPGISYEQYF
TRBJ2-1 14 once TRBV6-2/TRBV6-3 - TGTGCCAGCAGTCACAGGGGGGGATACAATGAGCAGTTCTTC CASSHRGGYNEQFF
TRBJ1-1 15 once TRBV15 - TGTGCCACCAGCAGAGATTGGGTCAGGGGCCCTGAAGCTTTCTTT CATSRDWVRGPEAFF
TRBJ1-4 16 - TRBV28 TRBD1 TGTGCCAGCAGTCCCAGAGGGACAGGGATTAATGAAAAACTGTTTTTT CASSPRGTGINEKLFF
TRBJ1-1 16 - TRBV27 - TGTGCCAGCAGTCCCACGGGCCCGACAGGGAACACTGAAGCTTTCTTT CASSPTGPTGNTEAFF
TRBJ2-3 16 once TRBV5-6 TRBD1 TGTGCCAGCAGCTCGACAGGGGCGCGTGGCACAGATACGCAGTATTTT CASSSTGARGTDTQYF
TRBJ1-5 15 - TRBV6-6 - TGTGCCAGCAGTTACCTTAATGACGGGAATCAGCCCCAGCATTTT CASSYLNDGNQPQHF
TRBJ2-5 15 - TRBV4-2 TRBD1 TGTGCCAGCAGCCAGGGACAGGGGATAGGAGAGACCCAGTACTTC CASSQGQGIGETQYF
TRBJ1-2 13 few TRBV6-1 - TGTGCCAGCAGTGAAGTGACAGACTATGGCTACACCTTC CASSEVTDYGYTF
TRBJ2-6 15 - TRBV6-6 - TGTGCCAGCAGTACTACAGGGACTGGGGCCAACGTCCTGACTTTC CASSTTGTGANVLTF
TRBJ2-7 16 - TRBV7-3 TRBD2 TGTGCCAGCAGCCCGAAACTAGCGGGGACCTCCTACGAGCAGTACTTC CASSPKLAGTSYEQYF
TRBJ1-5 14 once TRBV7-9 TRBD1 TGTGCCAGCAGCTTAGGACAGGGGGGACAGCCCCAGCATTTT CASSLGQGGQPQHF
TRBJ2-7 15 - TRBV5-1 - TGCGCCAGCAGCTTGGGGAGGGCGAGCTCCTACGAGCAGTACTTC CASSLGRASSYEQYF
TRBJ1-5 15 few TRBV18 TRBD1 TGTGCCAGCTCCCGTGGACAGGGAAAAAATCAGCCCCAGCATTTT CASSRGQGKNQPQHF
TRBJ1-4 13 - TRBV19 - TGTGCCAGTAGTATAGACATTAATGAAAAACTGTTTTTT CASSIDINEKLFF
TRBJ2-1 16 - TRBV1 - TGCACCAGCAGCCAAGAGAAGGTAGCGTCCTACAATGAGCAGTTCTTC CTSSQEKVASYNEQFF
TRBJ2-1 16 - TRBV27 TRBD2 TGTGCCAGCAGTTTACTAGCGGGAGGACCCTACAATGAGCAGTTCTTC CASSLLAGGPYNEQFF
TRBJ2-3 13 - TRBV28 - TGTGCCAGCTCACAGGGTAGGGCAGATACGCAGTATTTT CASSQGRADTQYF
TRBJ1-3 15 - TRBV6-5 TRBD1 TGTGCCAGCAGCCGACAGGGGGTCTCTGGAAACACCATATATTTT CASSRQGVSGNTIYF
TRBJ2-7 14 - TRBV27 TRBD1 TGTGCCAGCAGTCACGGGACAGGGGGCTACGAGCAGTACTTC CASSHGTGGYEQYF
TRBJ1-2 14 - TRBV19 TRBD1 TGTGCCAGTAGTACGACAGGGCAGAACTATGGCTACACCTTC CASSTTGQNYGYTF
TRBJ1-1 14 - TRBV5-8 TRBD1 TGTGCCAGCAGTCAACTACAGGGGAAGGCTGAAGCTTTCTTT CASSQLQGKAEAFF
TRBJ1-1 15 - TRBV6-5 - TGTGCCAGCAGTTACTCGAATGGGGGGGGCACTGAAGCTTTCTTT CASSYSNGGGTEAFF